Following are 7 T cell receptor beta chains from one sample sequenced in a study of vaccination and CD4 T cells after COVID-19. At the Johns Hopkins FTIC core, DNA taken from cultured CD4+ T cells was sequenced by way of the Oncomine TCR Beta short-read assay. TCRdb used MiXCR to reprocess the PCR reads, holding one entry per CDR3 protein. The sample consists of more than 9,500 distinct CDR3 sequences, 65% to 80% of them appearing once. Which antigens these TCRs recognize remains unknown. Documented treatment: approximately 9-day PBMC culture with coronavirus spike peptide pools or control peptides (ViraFEST assay). The sequenced sample consisted of CD4+ T cells from blood, cultured in vitro. The receptors were gathered from a human donor who had recovered from COVID-19.

The chain uses TRBV2 and TRBJ1-6; TRBD1 aligns across 10 bases. This CDR3 has 15 amino acids. Germline values: CDR1 SNHLY, CDR2 FYNNEI. The V segment lost 6 bases and the J segment 7 bases; nucleotides outside the gene matches: 6. CDR3 bases: TGTGCCAGCAGGGAACCGGGACAGGGGAATTCACCCCTCCACTTT. It yields the protein CASREPGQGNSPLHF.

V is TRBV2 and J is TRBJ1-5; 8 nucleotides match TRBD1. With V trimmed by 5 bases and J by 4 bases, 7 bases remained unmatched. The CDR3 sequence is 15 residues long. The germline V gene has CDR1 SNHLY and CDR2 FYNNEI. CDR3 region: CASSYSGGANQPQHF. The CDR3 DNA sequence: TGTGCCAGCAGTTACTCAGGGGGCGCGAATCAGCCCCAGCATTTT.

This sequence joins TRBV2 and TRBJ1-2; a weak D match, TRBD1 (5 bases). This CDR3 is 15 amino acids long. V dropped 7 bases and J dropped 2 bases, with 17 bases sitting between them. Germline V gives CDR1 SNHLY, CDR2 FYNNEI. DNA for the CDR3: TGTGCCAGCACCCTCCGGGACCACGGAAACTATGGCTACACCTTC. Its protein product is CASTLRDHGNYGYTF.

The chain couples TRBV11-2 to TRBJ2-5; D is unclear. CDR1 is SGHAT and CDR2 is FQNNGV in the germline V gene. Trimming removed 0 bases from V and 7 bases from J, with 9 bases in between. The CDR3 has 13 residues. For the CDR3, the DNA is TGTGCCAGCAGCTTAGATCGTTTAGGGACCCAGTACTTC. Its translation is CASSLDRLGTQYF.

The chain joins TRBV12-3 or TRBV12-4 to TRBJ2-7; 9 bases align to TRBD2. The CDR3 extends over 15 amino acids. Germline trimming cut 3 bases from V and 3 bases from J; bases unmatched to any gene: 6. The CDR3 reads CASSLLASGNYEQYF. The CDR3 DNA sequence: TGTGCCAGCAGTTTGTTGGCTAGCGGGAACTACGAGCAGTACTTC.

This chain joins TRBV19 and TRBJ1-5, with D possibly TRBD1 on 6 matching bases. Deletions cut 6 bases from V and 2 bases from J, with 11 bases between. The CDR3 consists of 14 residues. Germline V lookup: CDR1 LNHDA, CDR2 SQIVND (reference sequence). CDR3 loop: CASRGGMGNQPQHF. The CDR3 DNA sequence: TGTGCCAGTAGGGGGGGCATGGGCAATCAGCCCCAGCATTTT.

This clonotype was seen just once. CDR3 sequence reads: CASSLTEAYNSPLHF. CDR3 sequence (DNA): TGCGCCAGCAGCTTAACAGAAGCCTATAATTCACCCCTCCACTTT. The chain couples TRBV5-1 to TRBJ1-6; D unresolved. This CDR3 has 15 residues. Trimming stripped 2 bases from V and 2 bases from J, with 8 bases between. The germline gives CDR1 SGHRS, CDR2 YFSETQ.